This entry describes one TCR beta chain. The antigen is undetermined. Full-length variable regions came from constant-region reverse primers plus semi-nested Nested Universal Primer A PCR. TCRdb re-derived calls from the 5' RACE reads in MiXCR, one entry per CDR3 protein. This table has about 8,300 distinct CDR3 sequences, 40% to 65% appearing once. This CDR3 has 15 amino acids. V was clipped by 4 bases and J by 0 bases; unmatched bases: 3. Whole-study results and caveats: The TCR gene usage of tumor memory CD4+ T cells clustered together with blood and lymph node memory CD4+ cells and with lymph node naive CD4+ cells. Tumor-infiltrating Treg TCR alpha and beta sequences overlapped most with tumor naive CD4+ T cells, then blood naive.

Memory CD4+ cells were defined as CD4+CD45RO+CD25-. The chain uses TRBV12-3 or TRBV12-4 and TRBJ2-1, with 7 bases matching TRBD2. Input material: memory CD4+ T cells sorted from a lymph node. This sample's subset: memory CD4+ T cells, CD4+CD45RO+CD25-. This TCR was sampled from a female donor with breast cancer. In nucleotides, the CDR3 is TGTGCCAGCAGTTGGTGGGAGGGCTCCTACAATGAGCAGTTCTTC. It translates to CASSWWEGSYNEQFF.